Below are 5 T cell receptor beta chains sequenced from a single sample in a study of shared clonotypes between healthy human individuals. Clones were read by immunoSEQ multiplex PCR, and TCRdb kept only the in-frame ones, dropping some. The table records more than 900,000 clones, 75% to 80% of them present only once. The specimen was memory CD4+ T cells from PBMCs. Described subset: CD45RA-negative fraction. Receptors were obtained from a man aged 18 to 35 in good health. Some clones in this sample may be carry-over from other donors' samples.

On this clone: The same CDR3 is also encoded by other DNA sequences in this sample. This chain uses TRBV7-6 with TRBJ2-5; D is unresolved. Germline V gene sequence: CDR1 SGHVS, CDR2 FNYEAQ. V lost 1 base to trimming and J lost 0 bases, with 6 bases between them. The length of the CDR3 is 14 residues. The CDR3 reads CASSLGLNQETQYF. For the CDR3, the DNA is TGTGCCAGCAGCTTAGGACTGAACCAAGAGACCCAGTACTTC.

Details on this clone: A read error may be the cause here, since a much bigger clone is one base away. This sequence joins TRBV4-3 and TRBJ2-7, with D perhaps matching TRBD2 (5 bases). CDR1 is LGHNA, CDR2 YSLEER, per germline. The CDR3 covers 16 residues. The CDR3 is CASSQARGSEPYERYF. DNA of the CDR3: TGCGCCAGCAGCCAAGCCCGGGGTAGCGAACCCTACGAGCGGTACTTC.

V and J are TRBV7-2 and TRBJ2-3; 8 bases line up with TRBD2. With 4 bases clipped from V and 5 bases from J, the junction kept 8 bases outside the gene matches. Germline CDR1 and CDR2: SGHTA and FQGNSA. This CDR3 contains 15 residues. In nucleotides, the CDR3 is TGTGCCAGCAGCTCAGCCGGGACTAGAGGAGATACGCAGTATTTT. It codes for CASSSAGTRGDTQYF.

The chain has TRBV7-2 and TRBJ2-1; TRBD2 agrees at 8 bases. The V segment lost 4 bases and the J segment 4 bases; nucleotides outside the gene matches: 9. CDR1 is SGHTA and CDR2 is FQGNSA in the germline V gene. This CDR3 has 16 amino acids. The CDR3 is CASSSSSGSAYNEQFF. The DNA of the CDR3 is TGTGCCAGCAGCTCGTCGAGCGGGAGCGCATACAATGAGCAGTTCTTC.

This chain links TRBV28 with TRBJ1-4; the D is unclear. Germline lookup yields CDR1 MDHEN and CDR2 SYDVKM. This CDR3 contains 14 residues. V lost 6 bases and J 7 bases, leaving 15 bases between the germline ends. CDR3 DNA: TGTGCCAGCAGACTTCCGGGAAGTGGTGAAAAACTGTTTTTT. Residues: CASRLPGSGEKLFF.